The sequence of this TCR beta chain was determined in a study of blood T cell dynamics during melanoma immunotherapy. Indicated time point: week 3, after first cycle of checkpoint inhibitor. Apart from a couple of fast progressors, RECIST 1.1 response was judged 12 weeks post-infusion. Prior systemic cancer therapy, immunosuppressant use and other active malignancies excluded patients. Sequencing used immunoSEQ multiplex PCR; TCRdb keeps in-frame clones, though not all of them. The sample holds 10,000 to 13,000 clones; almost 85% are singletons and the top ten take approximately 15%. This clone was detected once. Compared with germline, one end of the junction differs, possibly owing to a read error. This CDR3 is 17 amino acids long. Per germline, CDR1 SGDLS and CDR2 YYNGEE.

This rearrangement joins TRBV9 to TRBJ2-5, with 8 positions matching TRBD2. The specimen was blood, collected from a patient treated with checkpoint blockade. This receptor was taken from a human donor with melanoma. The CDR3 loop is CGSSARRTAGARETQYF. As DNA, the CDR3 is TGTGGCAGCAGCGCCCGCCGGACAGCGGGGGCCAGGGAGACCCAGTACTTC.